The 14 T cell receptor beta chains below were found in one sample sequenced in a study of tumor and adjacent non-tumor tissue in lung cancer. This sample's RNA came from whole unsorted tissue. More than 3 cm separated this lung sample from the edge of the tumor. TCRbeta libraries were built with three rounds of nested PCR, modified from ARM-PCR. Each CDR3 protein gets one entry after TCRdb re-called the multiplex PCR reads with MiXCR. The repertoire has around 76,000 distinct CDR3 sequences, 76% of them found once; the top ten carry less than 50%. Sample: distant non-tumor lung tissue. The source of these receptors is a man aged 65 to 79 with non-small cell lung cancer.

J is TRBJ2-1 and V is TRBV29-1; D assignment may be TRBD1 or TRBD2 (5 bases each). V was cut by 5 bases and J by 8 bases, with 10 bases left in between. The CDR3 is made up of 11 amino acids. Germline V lookup: CDR1 SQVTM, CDR2 ANQGSEA. The DNA for the CDR3 is TGCAGCGTTCAATGGGGGTATGAGCAGTTCTTC. This encodes CSVQWGYEQFF.

Comments on this clonotype: The germline gene is not matched at one end of the junction; a read error may be the cause. In DNA, the CDR3 is TGTGCCAGCTTTCACGGGTCAGGGAACAATGAACAGTTCTTC. As protein: CASFHGSGNNEQFF. The V gene is TRBV6-2 or TRBV6-3, the J gene TRBJ2-1; D is perhaps TRBD1 (5 bases). There are 14 residues in the CDR3. Germline values: CDR1 MNHEY, CDR2 SVGEGT.

This clonotype was found once. Sequence at one end of the junction differs from germline and may be a read error. The chain has TRBV11-2 and TRBJ2-3; possibly TRBD2 for D (6 bases). CDR3 length: 17 residues. Germline V lookup: CDR1 SGHAT, CDR2 FQNNGV. This CDR3 reads CASSLDLSGGLGNTLHF. The DNA for the CDR3 is TGTGCCAGCAGCTTAGATCTTAGCGGCGGGCTTGGGAATACGCTGCATTTT.

There are a few counts of this clonotype. This may be a read error: a much more frequent sequence differs by one nucleotide. The chain carries TRBV6-5 and TRBJ2-7, with 7 bases matching TRBD2. The V segment lost 0 bases and the J segment 6 bases; nucleotides outside the gene matches: 8. CDR3 size: 15 residues. The germline V gene encodes CDR1 MNHEY and CDR2 SVGAGI. The CDR3 spells CASSYSRRETVEQYF. The CDR3 coding sequence is TGTGCCAGCAGTTACTCGAGGCGGGAGACGGTCGAGCAGTACTTC.

This clonotype appeared a few times. DNA of the CDR3: TGTGCCCGCTGCATGACAGGGGATAGTAATTCACCCCTCCACTTT. Protein product: CARCMTGDSNSPLHF. The chain uses TRBV5-4 and TRBJ1-6, with 8 bases identical to TRBD1. Germline V gene data show CDR1 as SGHNT and CDR2 as YYREEE (reference sequence). The CDR3 sequence is 15 residues long. V lost 10 bases to trimming and J lost 6 bases; unmatched junction nucleotides: 12.

With regard to this clonotype: A junction boundary mismatches the germline segment, possibly from a read error. This chain connects TRBV11-1 to TRBJ2-7; D not certain. Per the germline V gene, CDR1 is SGHAT and CDR2 is FQDESV (reference sequence). The length of the CDR3 is 13 residues. The CDR3 bases are TGTGTCAGCAGCTTGTTTGGTGGATACGACCAGTACTTC. Protein product: CVSSLFGGYDQYF.

Comment on this clonotype: It may be a read error: a sequence one base away is much more abundant. The chain recombines TRBV12-3 or TRBV12-4 with TRBJ2-7; 8 bases are a match to TRBD2. The CDR3 contains 15 residues. CDR3 loop: CASGLGAGALYEQYF. In nucleotides, the CDR3 is TGTGCCAGCGGTTTAGGAGCGGGAGCCCTGTACGAGCAGTACTTC.

The table lists this clonotype with a count of one. This chain connects TRBV7-8 to TRBJ2-1; perhaps TRBD2 as D (6 bases). CDR1 is SGHVS, CDR2 FQNEAQ, per germline. The CDR3 consists of 17 residues. V was shortened by 5 bases and J by 7 bases, with 24 bases between the two germline ends. This chain's CDR3 is CASSRTLGDFFYNEQFF. The CDR3 coding sequence is TGTGCCAGCAGCCGAACTCTAGGGGACTTCTTCTATAATGAGCAGTTCTTC.

About this clonotype itself: Given the absence of the conserved phenylalanine or tryptophan at the CDR3 end, a read error is likely. This chain links TRBV29-1 with TRBJ1-1; D unresolved. CDR1 is SQVTM, CDR2 ANQGSEA, per germline. V lost 3 bases and J lost 1, with 15 bases in between. CDR3 length: 15 residues. The CDR3 region has the DNA TGCAGCGTTGACACCTTGCTGGCAGCGAACACTGAAGCTTTCTCT. This gives the protein CSVDTLLAANTEAFS.

This clonotype was observed a handful of times. At one end, the junction sequence differs from germline, possibly due to a read error. This chain connects TRBV6-6 to TRBJ2-6; maybe TRBD1 (6 bases). The germline V gene encodes CDR1 MNHNY and CDR2 SVGAGI (reference sequence). The CDR3 length is 18 residues. CDR3 sequence: CASSSGTGFSGRANVLTF. The CDR3 nucleotides read TGTGCCAGCAGCTCCGGCACAGGGTTTTCTGGTAGGGCCAACGTCCTGACATTC.

Concerning this clonotype itself: The junction and the germline gene differ at one end; a read error may be behind it. The DNA of the CDR3 is TGTGTCAGCGGTAGAGTCGACAGAGCTAACTATGCCTACACCTTC. Amino acids: CVSGRVDRANYAYTF. This rearrangement joins TRBV5-6 to TRBJ1-2, with D perhaps TRBD1 (5 bases). This CDR3 region has 15 residues. Germline CDR1 reads SGHDT; CDR2 reads YYEEEE.

Concerning this clonotype: A read error may account for a junction end that differs from germline. The genes are TRBV29-1 and TRBJ2-7; D gene unclear. The CDR3 has 10 residues. CDR1 is SQVTM and CDR2 is ANQGSEA in the germline V gene. CDR3 protein: CSAASYEQNF. CDR3 coding DNA: TGCAGCGCCGCGAGCTACGAGCAGAACTTC.

In the case of this clonotype: With a much larger clone just one base away, this may be a read error. V and J are TRBV14 and TRBJ2-1; D perhaps matches TRBD2 (6 bases). The CDR3 has 13 residues. V was shortened by 6 bases and J by 9 bases, with 15 bases between the two germline ends. Germline-derived CDR1 and CDR2 are SGHDN and FVKESK. The CDR3 is CASRPNGGAEQFF. The CDR3 nucleotides read TGTGCCAGCAGGCCAAATGGCGGGGCTGAGCAGTTCTTC.

About this clonotype itself: A much larger clone differs by one base, so this may be a read error. This chain uses TRBV21-1 with TRBJ2-1; the table gives TRBD2 as D, unverified against the DNA. TRBV21-1 is recorded as a pseudogene. CDR3 length equals 18 residues. CDR3 DNA sequence: TGTGCCAGCAGCATAGGGACTAGCGGGAGGGCGTCCTACAATGAGCAGTTCTTC. Translating it yields CASSIGTSGRASYNEQFF.